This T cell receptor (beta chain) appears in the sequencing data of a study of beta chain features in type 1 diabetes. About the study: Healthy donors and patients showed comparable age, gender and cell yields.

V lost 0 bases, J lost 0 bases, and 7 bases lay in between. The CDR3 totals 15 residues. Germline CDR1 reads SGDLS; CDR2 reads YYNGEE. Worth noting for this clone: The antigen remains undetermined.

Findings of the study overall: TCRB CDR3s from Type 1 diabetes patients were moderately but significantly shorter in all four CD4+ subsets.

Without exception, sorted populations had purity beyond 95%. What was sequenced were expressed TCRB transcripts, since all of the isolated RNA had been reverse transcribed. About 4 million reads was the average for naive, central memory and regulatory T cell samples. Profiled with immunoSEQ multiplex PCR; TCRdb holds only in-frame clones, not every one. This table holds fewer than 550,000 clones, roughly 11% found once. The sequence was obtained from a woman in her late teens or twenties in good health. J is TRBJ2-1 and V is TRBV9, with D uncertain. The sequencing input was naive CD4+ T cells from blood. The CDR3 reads CASSVGPSSYNEQFF. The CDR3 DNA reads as TGTGCCAGCAGCGTAGGCCCGAGCTCCTACAATGAGCAGTTCTTC.